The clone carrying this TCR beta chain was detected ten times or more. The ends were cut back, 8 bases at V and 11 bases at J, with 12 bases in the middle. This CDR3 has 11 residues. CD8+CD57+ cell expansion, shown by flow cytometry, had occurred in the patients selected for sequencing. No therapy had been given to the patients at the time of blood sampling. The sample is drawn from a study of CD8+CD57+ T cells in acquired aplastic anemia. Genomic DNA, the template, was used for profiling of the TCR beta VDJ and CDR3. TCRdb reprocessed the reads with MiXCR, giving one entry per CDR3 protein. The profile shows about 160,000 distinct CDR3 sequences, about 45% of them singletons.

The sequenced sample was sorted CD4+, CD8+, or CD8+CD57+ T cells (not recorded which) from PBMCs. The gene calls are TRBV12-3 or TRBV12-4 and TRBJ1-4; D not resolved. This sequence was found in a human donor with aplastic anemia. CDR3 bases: TGTGCCAGCCGCTTTGACGGGAAACTGTTTTTT. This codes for CASRFDGKLFF.